These T cell receptor beta chains were read from a single sample in a study of post-analysis software for immune sequencing data. One entry per CDR3 protein, called by TCRdb with MiXCR from the PCR reads. The data contain around 200,000 distinct CDR3 sequences, approximately 28% of them singletons. Material: blood. The receptor source for this set is a girl aged 2 to 17 with multiple sclerosis. The CDR3 runs from the conserved cysteine through the conserved F or W. The D gene is left open where the match is weak. Only part of the rows carry a size: once, few, many, or a class if the clone is expanded.

D gene,V gene,J gene,clone size,CDR3 protein,CDR3 DNA
TRBD1,TRBV6-1,TRBJ2-4,many,CATLKPRQGQNIQYF,TGTGCCACCCTTAAACCGAGACAGGGCCAAAACATTCAGTACTTC
NA,TRBV20-1,TRBJ2-7,many,CSASPRDREQYF,TGCAGTGCTAGCCCTAGAGATCGCGAGCAGTACTTC
NA,TRBV7-2,TRBJ2-3,many,CASSPQASTDTQYF,TGTGCCAGCAGCCCCCAAGCGTCCACAGATACGCAGTATTTT
NA,TRBV18,TRBJ2-5,NA,CASSPRRETQYF,TGTGCCAGCTCACCGCGCAGGGAGACCCAGTACTTC
NA,TRBV25-1,TRBJ2-7,NA,CASSEGIGTYEQYF,TGTGCCAGCAGTGAAGGCATAGGTACCTACGAGCAGTACTTC
TRBD2,TRBV5-1,TRBJ2-5,many,CASSLALAGQETQYF,TGCGCCAGCAGCTTGGCGCTAGCGGGGCAAGAGACCCAGTACTTC
NA,TRBV14,TRBJ2-3,NA,CASSQVTSTDTQYF,TGTGCCAGCAGCCAAGTAACCTCCACAGATACGCAGTATTTT
NA,TRBV4-1,TRBJ2-7,many,CASSQEPYYEQYF,TGCGCCAGCAGCCAAGAGCCGTACTACGAGCAGTACTTC
NA,TRBV3-1,TRBJ1-5,few,CASSQGGTNQPQHF,TGTGCCAGCAGCCAAGGAGGAACCAATCAGCCCCAGCATTTT
NA,TRBV12-3/TRBV12-4,TRBJ1-2,NA,CANTAGHQPNGYTF,TGTGCCAACACCGCGGGACATCAACCTAATGGCTATACCTTC
NA,TRBV5-5,TRBJ2-5,many,CASSTAPRETQYF,TGTGCCAGCAGCACCGCACCCCGAGAGACCCAGTACTTC
NA,TRBV29-1,TRBJ2-1,many,CSVVGVMAYNEQFF,TGCAGCGTTGTGGGGGTAATGGCCTACAATGAGCAGTTCTTC
TRBD2,TRBV7-9,TRBJ2-1,NA,CASSLGGAAGAGNEQFF,TGTGCCAGCAGCTTAGGAGGCGCGGCAGGAGCGGGGAATGAGCAGTTCTTC
NA,TRBV3-1,TRBJ1-1,NA,CASSPDTDEAFF,TGTGCCAGCAGCCCCGACACGGATGAAGCTTTCTTT
NA,TRBV30,TRBJ1-1,few,CAWSGDEGGGTEAFF,TGTGCCTGGAGTGGAGACGAGGGTGGGGGGACTGAAGCTTTCTTT
NA,TRBV20-1,TRBJ1-1,few,CSAKDRMNTEAFF,TGCAGTGCTAAGGACCGAATGAACACTGAAGCTTTCTTT
NA,TRBV4-2,TRBJ2-1,NA,CASSQVGGYYNEQFF,TGTGCCAGCAGCCAAGTAGGGGGGTACTACAATGAGCAGTTCTTC
NA,TRBV4-1,TRBJ1-1,NA,CASSQVGARTEAFF,TGCGCCAGCAGCCAAGTGGGGGCGCGCACTGAAGCTTTCTTT
NA,TRBV12-3/TRBV12-4,TRBJ2-6,NA,CASSFGAVGANVLTF,TGTGCCAGCAGTTTTGGAGCGGTTGGGGCCAACGTCCTGACTTTC
NA,TRBV5-1,TRBJ2-7,many,CASRSFYEQYF,TGCGCCAGCAGATCGTTCTACGAGCAGTACTTC
NA,TRBV7-9,TRBJ2-4,many,CASSLGSGTIAKNIQYF,TGTGCCAGCAGCTTAGGGTCCGGAACCATAGCCAAAAACATTCAGTACTTC
TRBD1,TRBV2,TRBJ2-7,NA,CASKWDRGTYERYF,TGTGCCAGCAAATGGGACAGGGGAACCTACGAGCGGTACTTC